Detailed here is one T cell receptor beta chain. Its antigen remains unknown. These data are taken from a study of cytomegalovirus exposure and HLA in healthy donors. Study observations and caveats: TRBV6-2, TRBV6-3 and some other V segments were excluded as indistinguishable.

Germline-derived CDR1 and CDR2 are MNHEY and SMNVEV (reference sequence). This CDR3 contains 15 residues. V dropped 0 bases and J dropped 0 bases, with 9 bases sitting between them. The study ran its PCR with 60 Vbeta and 13 Jbeta primers. The protocol was immunoSEQ multiplex PCR, while the TCRdb copy is restricted to in-frame clones and leaves out a portion. The top ten hold about 6.7% of the sample, which has about 130,000 clones, approximately 85% seen once. The chain recombines TRBV27 with TRBJ2-7; possible D gene TRBD1, 5 bases. Source material: PBMCs. This sequence originates from a woman in her thirties in good health and CMV-seropositive. CDR3 in amino acids: CASSLSGAVSYEQYF. CDR3 DNA sequence: TGTGCCAGCAGTTTATCAGGGGCCGTCTCCTACGAGCAGTACTTC.